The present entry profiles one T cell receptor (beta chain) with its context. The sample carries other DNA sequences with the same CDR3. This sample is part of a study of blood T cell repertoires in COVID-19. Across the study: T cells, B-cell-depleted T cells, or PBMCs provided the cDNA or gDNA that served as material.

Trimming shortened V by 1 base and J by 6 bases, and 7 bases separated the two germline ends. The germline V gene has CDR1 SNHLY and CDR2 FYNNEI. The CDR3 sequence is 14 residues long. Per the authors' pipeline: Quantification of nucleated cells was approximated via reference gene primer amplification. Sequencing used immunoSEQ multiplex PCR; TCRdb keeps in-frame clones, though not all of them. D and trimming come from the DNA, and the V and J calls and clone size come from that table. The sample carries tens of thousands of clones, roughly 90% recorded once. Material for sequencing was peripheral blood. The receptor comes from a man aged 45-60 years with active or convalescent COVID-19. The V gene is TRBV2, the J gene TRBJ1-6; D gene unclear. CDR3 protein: CASSEGRINSPLHF. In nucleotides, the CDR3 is TGTGCCAGCAGTGAAGGCAGAATTAATTCACCCCTCCACTTT. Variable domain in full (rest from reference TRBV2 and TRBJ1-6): EPEVTQTPSHQVTQMGQEVILRCVPISNHLYFYWYRQILGQKVEFLVSFYNNEISEKSEIFDDQFSVERPDGSNFTLKIRSTKLEDSAMYFCASSEGRINSPLHFGNGTRLTVT.